Listed below are T cell receptor beta chains from one sample, sequenced in a study of T cell repertoires in cytomegalovirus infection. TCRdb re-analysed the reads in MiXCR, keeping a single row per CDR3 protein. Of under 250,000 distinct CDR3 sequences in the sample, 6% to 8% are singletons; the top ten hold less than 7.5%. Sequencing used PBMCs. Receptors were obtained from a human donor in good health (CMV status not recorded). Some clones in this sample may be carry-over from other donors' samples. The CDR3 runs from the conserved cysteine through the conserved F or W. Each record gives: clone size, V gene, D gene, J gene, CDR3 DNA, CDR3 protein. A D gene is named only where the DNA matches it firmly. The size of a clone is reported for some rows only, either as once, few or many, or as a class for expanded clones.

few,TRBV19,TRBD1,TRBJ2-4,TGTGCCAGTAGGGACAGGGGCGCGGCGAACATTCAGTACTTC,CASRDRGAANIQYF
many,TRBV7-2,TRBD1,TRBJ2-7,TGTGCCAGCAGCTTAGGGCCCGGGTGGACAGGGAGCAACGAGCAGTACTTC,CASSLGPGWTGSNEQYF
NA,TRBV29-1,NA,TRBJ2-1,TGCAGCGTTAGCAGGGGCCGAACGAATGAGCAGTTCTTC,CSVSRGRTNEQFF
many,TRBV6-2/TRBV6-3,TRBD1,TRBJ2-7,TGTGCCAGCAGTCAGGGGGACACCCCAGCGCAGTACTTC,CASSQGDTPAQYF
many,TRBV3-1,NA,TRBJ1-1,TGTGCCAGCAGCCAAGCCGACAGGCCAGACACTGAAGCTTTCTTT,CASSQADRPDTEAFF
few,TRBV2,NA,TRBJ2-5,TGTGCCAGCAGTGAATACGGGGGCGGGGAGACCCAGTACTTC,CASSEYGGGETQYF
NA,TRBV20-1,NA,TRBJ2-1,TGCAGTGCCGCCAGGCCGTTGAAGAATGAGCAGTTCTTC,CSAARPLKNEQFF
many,TRBV7-2,NA,TRBJ1-2,TGTGCCAGCAGCACACGGACCCAGAGCTCTAACTATGGCTACACCTTC,CASSTRTQSSNYGYTF
many,TRBV7-2,NA,TRBJ1-1,TGTGCCAGCAGCTTAGCGGGTGGGGAGAACACTGAAGCTTTCTTT,CASSLAGGENTEAFF
many,TRBV29-1,NA,TRBJ1-1,TGCAGCGTTGAAGTCGGGCAGGGGAGGACTGAAGCTTTCTTT,CSVEVGQGRTEAFF
NA,TRBV5-6,NA,TRBJ1-5,TGTGCCAGCAGCGTGAAACAGAGCAATCAGCCCCAGCATTTT,CASSVKQSNQPQHF
many,TRBV20-1,TRBD2,TRBJ2-7,TGCAGTGCTGAGAGACTAGCGGGGGGGTACGAGCAGTACTTC,CSAERLAGGYEQYF
many,TRBV7-2,TRBD2,TRBJ2-1,TGTGCCAGCAGCCTACGGACTAGCGGGGGGGGGGTAGAGCAGTTCTTC,CASSLRTSGGGVEQFF
many,TRBV20-1,TRBD1,TRBJ2-3,TGCAGTGCCCGGACAGGGGGCACAGATACGCAGTATTTT,CSARTGGTDTQYF
NA,TRBV7-9,NA,TRBJ2-2,TGTGCCAGCAGCCCGAGACAGGCTAACACCGGGGAGCTGTTTTTT,CASSPRQANTGELFF
many,TRBV20-1,NA,TRBJ2-7,TGCAGTGCTAGAGATTTTTATTCGGGTGAGTCCAACGAGCAGTACTTC,CSARDFYSGESNEQYF
many,TRBV7-2,TRBD2,TRBJ2-5,TGTGCCAGCAGCTTAGGGGTCAGCGGGGGTCAAGAGACCCAGTACTTC,CASSLGVSGGQETQYF
NA,TRBV7-3,NA,TRBJ2-3,TGTGCCAGCAGCTTGTCGGGGGTCGGTACAGATATGCAGTATTTT,CASSLSGVGTDMQYF
NA,TRBV7-2,TRBD1,TRBJ1-2,TGTGCCAGCAGCCGACTAAGACAGGGGCTAAACTATGGCTACACCTTC,CASSRLRQGLNYGYTF
many,TRBV20-1,NA,TRBJ1-2,TGCAGTGCGGCCTTTCGGGGATACTATGGCTACACCTTC,CSAAFRGYYGYTF
many,TRBV6-6,NA,TRBJ1-3,TGTGCCAGTTCGAATCCCTCTGGAAACACCATATATTTT,CASSNPSGNTIYF
many,TRBV20-1,NA,TRBJ2-1,TGCAGTCGCCATTATAAGGGGATTCCCTACAATGAGCAGTTCTTC,CSRHYKGIPYNEQFF
NA,TRBV6-6,TRBD1,TRBJ1-5,TGTGCCAGCAGTAGAAGGGACAGAGGGAGCAATCAGCCCCAGCATTTT,CASSRRDRGSNQPQHF
few,TRBV6-5,TRBD1,TRBJ2-3,TGTGCCAGCAGTTACGGGGGACAGCTCACAGATACGCAGTATTTT,CASSYGGQLTDTQYF
NA,TRBV6-5,NA,TRBJ1-1,TGTGCCAGCAGTCGGGGTAGTGTGTCTGAAGCTTTCTTT,CASSRGSVSEAFF
many,TRBV6-2/TRBV6-3,NA,TRBJ2-1,TGTGCCAGCAGGAGGTCGGGCGGTCCCGGCGATGAGCAGTTCTTC,CASRRSGGPGDEQFF